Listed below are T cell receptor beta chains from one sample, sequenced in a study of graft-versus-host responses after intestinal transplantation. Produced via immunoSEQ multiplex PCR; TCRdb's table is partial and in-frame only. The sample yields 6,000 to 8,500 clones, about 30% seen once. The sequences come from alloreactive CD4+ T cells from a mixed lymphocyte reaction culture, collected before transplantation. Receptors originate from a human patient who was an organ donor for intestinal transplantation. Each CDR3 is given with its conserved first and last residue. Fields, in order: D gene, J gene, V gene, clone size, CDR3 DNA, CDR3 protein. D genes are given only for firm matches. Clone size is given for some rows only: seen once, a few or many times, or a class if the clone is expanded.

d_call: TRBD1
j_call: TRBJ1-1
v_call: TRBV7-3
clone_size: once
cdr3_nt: TGTGCCAGCAGTCTCCGGACAGGGGGTGAAGCTTTCTTT
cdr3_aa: CASSLRTGGEAFF

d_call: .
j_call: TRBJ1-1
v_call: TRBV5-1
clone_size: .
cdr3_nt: TGCGCCAGCAGCTTGAGGGAGCGCACTGAAGCTTTCTTT
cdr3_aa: CASSLRERTEAFF

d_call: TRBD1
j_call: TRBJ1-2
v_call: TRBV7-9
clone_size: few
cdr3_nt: TGTGCCAGCAGCATCAGGGGGCGAGGGGGTGGCTACACCTTC
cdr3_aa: CASSIRGRGGGYTF

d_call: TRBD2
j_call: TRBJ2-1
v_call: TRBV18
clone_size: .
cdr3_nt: TGTGCCAGCTCACCAGGACTAGCGGGGCGGAATGAGCAGTTCTTC
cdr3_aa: CASSPGLAGRNEQFF

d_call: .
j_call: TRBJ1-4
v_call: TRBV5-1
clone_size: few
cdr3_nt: TGCGCCAGCCGAGGAGAATTTAATGAAAAACTGTTTTTT
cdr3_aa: CASRGEFNEKLFF

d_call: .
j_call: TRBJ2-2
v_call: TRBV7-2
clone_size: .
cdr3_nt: TGTGCCAGCAGCTTAGCGCATAGGGGCCCGAACACCGGGGAGCTGTTTTTT
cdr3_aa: CASSLAHRGPNTGELFF

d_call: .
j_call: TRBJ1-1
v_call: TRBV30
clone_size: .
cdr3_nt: TGTGCCTGGAGCAGGGGCTCGGACACTGAAGCTTTCTTT
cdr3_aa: CAWSRGSDTEAFF

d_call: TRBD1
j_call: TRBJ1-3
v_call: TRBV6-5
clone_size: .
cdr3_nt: TGTGCCAGCAGTTACAGGGGGCTTACTGGAAACACCATATATTTT
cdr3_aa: CASSYRGLTGNTIYF

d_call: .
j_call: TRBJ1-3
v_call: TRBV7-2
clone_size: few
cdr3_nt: TGTGCCAGCAGCTCACGACTGAGCTCTGGAAACACCATATATTTT
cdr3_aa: CASSSRLSSGNTIYF

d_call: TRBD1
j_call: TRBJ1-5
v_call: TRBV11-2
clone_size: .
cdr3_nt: TGTGCCAGCAGCTTAGATCGCACAGGGGGGTATCAGCCCCAGCATTTT
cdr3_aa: CASSLDRTGGYQPQHF

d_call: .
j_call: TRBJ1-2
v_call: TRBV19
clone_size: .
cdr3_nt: TGTGCCAGTAAGAGGGTATTAACAGCCCGCTATGGCTACACCTTC
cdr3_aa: CASKRVLTARYGYTF

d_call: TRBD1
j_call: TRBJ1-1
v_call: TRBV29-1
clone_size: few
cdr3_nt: TGCAGCGTGGGGATTGGACAGGGCCACACTGAAGCTTTCTTT
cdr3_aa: CSVGIGQGHTEAFF

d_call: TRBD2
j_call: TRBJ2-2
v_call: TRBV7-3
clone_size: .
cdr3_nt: TGTGCCAGCAGCTTAGCGGGGGGCGTCCGGGCCGGGGAGCTGTTTTTT
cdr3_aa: CASSLAGGVRAGELFF

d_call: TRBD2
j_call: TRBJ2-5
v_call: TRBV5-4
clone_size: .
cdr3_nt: TGTGCCAGCAACCCTATGGGGGTAGCGGGAGTGGAGACCCAGTACTTC
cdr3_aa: CASNPMGVAGVETQYF

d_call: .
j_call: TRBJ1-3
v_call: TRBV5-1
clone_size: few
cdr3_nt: TGCGCCAGCAGCTTAGGGGCCTCTGGAAACACCATATATTTT
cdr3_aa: CASSLGASGNTIYF

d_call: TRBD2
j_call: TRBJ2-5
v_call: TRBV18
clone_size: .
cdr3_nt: TGTGCCAGCTCACCCAGGGAGGGGGAGACCCAGTACTTC
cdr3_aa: CASSPREGETQYF

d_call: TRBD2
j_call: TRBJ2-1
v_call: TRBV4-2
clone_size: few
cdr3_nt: TGTGCCAGCAGCCAGGGGACTAGCGGGAGCTCCTACAATGAGCAGTTCTTC
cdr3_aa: CASSQGTSGSSYNEQFF

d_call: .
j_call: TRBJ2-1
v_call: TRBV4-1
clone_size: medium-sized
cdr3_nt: TGCGCCAGCAGCCAAGGGTCCGCCCGGTCCTACAATGAGCAGTTCTTC
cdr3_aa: CASSQGSARSYNEQFF

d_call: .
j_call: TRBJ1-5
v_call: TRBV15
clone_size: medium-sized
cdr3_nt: TGTGCCACCAGCAGAACACGAGAGGATCAGCCCCAGCATTTT
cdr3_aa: CATSRTREDQPQHF

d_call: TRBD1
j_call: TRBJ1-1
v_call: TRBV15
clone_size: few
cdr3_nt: TGTGCCACCAGCAGAGGACAGGGGGCTTTCTTT
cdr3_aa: CATSRGQGAFF

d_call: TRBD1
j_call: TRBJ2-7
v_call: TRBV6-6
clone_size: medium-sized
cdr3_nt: TGTGCCAGCAGTCGGACAGGGCTTTCGTACGAGCAGTACTTC
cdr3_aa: CASSRTGLSYEQYF

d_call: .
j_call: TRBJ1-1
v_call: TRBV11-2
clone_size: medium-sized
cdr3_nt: TGTGCCAGCAGCTTTTATCCGCTTCTGGGGGGCACTGAAGCTTTCTTT
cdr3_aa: CASSFYPLLGGTEAFF

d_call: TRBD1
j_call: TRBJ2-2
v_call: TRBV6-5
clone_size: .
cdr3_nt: TGTGCCAGCAGTTACAGGACAGGGGGTTTGGCCGGGGAGCTGTTTTTT
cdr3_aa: CASSYRTGGLAGELFF

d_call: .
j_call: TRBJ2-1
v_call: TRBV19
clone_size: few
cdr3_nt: TGTGCCAGTAGTATGAGGTCGGTAGGGGACTCCTCCTACAATGAGCAGTTCTTC
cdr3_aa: CASSMRSVGDSSYNEQFF

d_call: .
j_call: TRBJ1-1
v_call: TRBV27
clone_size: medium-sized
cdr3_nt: TGTGCCAGCAGTTTCTCACAGGGATTCCCTGAAGCTTTCTTT
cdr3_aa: CASSFSQGFPEAFF

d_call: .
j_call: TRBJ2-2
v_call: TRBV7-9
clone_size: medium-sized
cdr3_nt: TGTGCCAGCAGCTTATTTCGGACTAAAAACACCGGGGAGCTGTTTTTT
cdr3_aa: CASSLFRTKNTGELFF

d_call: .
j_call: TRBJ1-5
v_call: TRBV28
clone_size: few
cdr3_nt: TGTGCCAGCAGTTCCGTTGGGGCGAATCAGCCCCAGCATTTT
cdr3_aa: CASSSVGANQPQHF

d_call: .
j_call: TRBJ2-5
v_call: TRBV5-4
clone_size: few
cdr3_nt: TGTGCCAGCAGCGGCATCCAAGAGACCCAGTACTTC
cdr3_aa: CASSGIQETQYF

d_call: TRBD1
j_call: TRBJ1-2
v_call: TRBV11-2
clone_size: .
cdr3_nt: TGTGCCAGCAGCCCCCTCGGGACAGTTAACTATGGCTACACCTTC
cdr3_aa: CASSPLGTVNYGYTF

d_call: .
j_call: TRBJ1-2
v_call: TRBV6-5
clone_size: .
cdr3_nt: TGTGCCAGCAGACCCACAGTGAACTATGGCTACACCTTC
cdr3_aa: CASRPTVNYGYTF

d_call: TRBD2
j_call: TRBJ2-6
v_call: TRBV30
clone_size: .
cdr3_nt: TGTGCCTGGAGTAGAAGCGGGGTCTCTGGGGCCAACGTCCTGACTTTC
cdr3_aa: CAWSRSGVSGANVLTF

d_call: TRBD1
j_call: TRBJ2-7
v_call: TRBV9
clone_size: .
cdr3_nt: TGTGCCAGCAGCGTATCAGGGGGTGAGCAGTACTTC
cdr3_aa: CASSVSGGEQYF